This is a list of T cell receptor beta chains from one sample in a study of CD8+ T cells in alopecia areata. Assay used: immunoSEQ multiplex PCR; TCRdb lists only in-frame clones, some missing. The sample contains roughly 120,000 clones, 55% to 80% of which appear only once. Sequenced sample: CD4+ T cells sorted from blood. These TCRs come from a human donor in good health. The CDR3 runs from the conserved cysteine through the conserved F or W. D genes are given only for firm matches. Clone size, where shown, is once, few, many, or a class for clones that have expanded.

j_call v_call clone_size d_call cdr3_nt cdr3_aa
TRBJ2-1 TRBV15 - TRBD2 TGTGCCACCAGCAGAGATATACCTAGCGGGGACAATGAGCAGTTCTTC CATSRDIPSGDNEQFF
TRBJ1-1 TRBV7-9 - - TGTGCCAGCAGGCACAACGCCAGAACGACTGAAGCTTTCTTT CASRHNARTTEAFF
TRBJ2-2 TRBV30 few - TGTGCCTGGAGTGTACTTGGGGGGCGTACCGGGGAGCTGTTTTTT CAWSVLGGRTGELFF
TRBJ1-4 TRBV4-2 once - TGTGCCAGCAGCCAGGGGACCCCTAATGAAAAACTGTTTTTT CASSQGTPNEKLFF
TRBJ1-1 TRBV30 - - TGTGCCTGGAGTCATGACACTGAAGCTTTCTTT CAWSHDTEAFF
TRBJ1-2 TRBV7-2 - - TGTGCCAGCAGCTTAGTGGCAGGGGTTGATAGCGTCTATGGCTACGCCTTC CASSLVAGVDSVYGYAF
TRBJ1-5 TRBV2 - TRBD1 TGTGCCAGCAGCCGGGGACAGGGTAGCAATCAGCCCCAGCATTTT CASSRGQGSNQPQHF
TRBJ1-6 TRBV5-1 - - TGCGCCAGCAGCTTGGGCAATGATGGTTCACCCCTCCACTTT CASSLGNDGSPLHF
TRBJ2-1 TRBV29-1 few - TGCAGCGTTCAGGGGAAGGGGCTTAGTTCCTACAATGAGCAGTTCTTC CSVQGKGLSSYNEQFF
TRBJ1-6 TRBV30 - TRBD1 TGTGCCTGGAGTATCGGGACAGGGGGCTGGGGAAGGGCACCCCTCCACTTT CAWSIGTGGWGRAPLHF
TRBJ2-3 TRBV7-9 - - TGTGCCAGCAGCTATCAGACTAGGTACACAGATACGCAGTATTTT CASSYQTRYTDTQYF